This T cell receptor beta chain was recovered during a study of T cells in Graves' hyperthyroidism and ophthalmopathy. Study-level information: Before treatment of any kind, peripheral blood was taken at initial diagnosis.

The V and J ends lost 0 bases and 4 bases respectively, with 3 bases between them. The CDR3 extends over 11 amino acids. Germline V gene sequence: CDR1 GTSNPN, CDR2 SVGIG (reference sequence). General study points: Most expanded thyroid clonotypes above 0.001 also appeared in blood.

From RNA transcripts, TCR beta CDR3 regions were amplified. TCR CDR3 regions were first amplified by RT-PCR with HTBI primers. MiXCR, applied by TCRdb to the multiplex PCR reads, yields one record per CDR3 protein. Of 400,000 to 500,000 distinct CDR3 sequences listed, under 15% are singletons. Patients between 18 and 65 years old had hyperthyroidism, newly diagnosed and lasting under 2 months. Uncontrolled infection, other autoimmune disease, pregnancy or lactation led to exclusion. This clonotype has ten or more counts. Its specificity is unknown. This sequence was found in a woman aged 18-29 years with Graves' hyperthyroidism. The V call is TRBV30, the J call TRBJ1-2; D gene uncertain. The source material was blood. CDR3 DNA: TGTGCCTGGAGTGTTGGCTATGGCTACACCTTC. Amino acid sequence: CAWSVGYGYTF.